This T cell receptor beta chain emerged from a study of blood T cell repertoires in COVID-19. Overall study: The United States, Italy and Spain supplied acute and convalescent COVID-19 samples.

Ages ranged from about 18 to 89 years, with residence in more than 20 US areas. The CDR3 is made up of 14 amino acids. Germline V gene lookup returns CDR1 LNHDA and CDR2 SQIVND (reference sequence). The V segment lost 8 bases and the J segment 5 bases; nucleotides outside the gene matches: 4. Original analysis: Amplifying reference gene primers gave estimates of nucleated cell counts. Using immunoSEQ multiplex PCR, the repertoire was profiled, and TCRdb retains in-frame clones only, with some absent. Clone size and the V and J calls come from that table; the DNA yielded D and trimming. The sample yields some 140,000 clones, less than 90% seen once.

This sequence originates from a man aged 40-49 years with acute COVID-19. Sequenced material: PBMCs or T cells enriched from blood (not recorded which). The chain joins TRBV19 to TRBJ1-6; TRBD1 matches 9 bases. DNA of the CDR3: TGTGCCAGTTCCCGGACAGGGGATAATTCACCCCTCCACTTT. Protein sequence: CASSRTGDNSPLHF.